This T cell receptor (beta chain) was identified in a study of Graves' ophthalmopathy and Graves' hyperthyroidism. Isolation of PBMCs was performed using roughly 10 ml of fresh peripheral blood. This clonotype turned up a few times. Its antigen remains unknown. Study-wide points: With a specificity of around 72% and a sensitivity of around 70%, the model predicted ophthalmopathy progression. Distinction of ophthalmopathy from stable hyperthyroidism by a 13-signature model reached 85% to 90% sensitivity and 81.08% specificity. Blood also carried most expanded thyroid clonotypes exceeding 0.001 frequency.

RNA transcripts yielded amplified TCR beta CDR3 regions. An opening RT-PCR round employed HTBI primers and preceded a second-round multiplex PCR. TCRdb reprocessed the multiplex PCR reads via MiXCR and lists one record per CDR3 protein. The sample lists approximately 50,000 distinct CDR3 sequences; over 45% were seen once. Trimming removed 0 bases from V and 2 bases from J, with 11 bases in between. Germline CDR1 GTSNPN, CDR2 SVGIG (reference sequence). This CDR3 is 14 amino acids long. The sample was peripheral blood. This chain joins TRBV30 and TRBJ2-7, with a tentative D call TRBD1 (6 bases). The receptor's source is an adult man with Graves' ophthalmopathy. Written as DNA, the CDR3 is TGTGCCTGGAGTGTACAGGGAAGCACCTACGAGCAGTACTTC. It encodes CAWSVQGSTYEQYF.